The text below deals with one T cell receptor (beta chain). CDR1 and CDR2 (germline): SGHTA, FQGNSA. This CDR3 comprises 18 residues. The V segment lost 3 bases and the J segment 3 bases; nucleotides outside the gene matches: 10. In the source study's methods: Estimated nucleated cell counts came from reference gene primer amplification. Clones were read by immunoSEQ multiplex PCR, and TCRdb kept only the in-frame ones, dropping some. V, J and clone size were drawn from that table, and D and trimming were deduced from the DNA. Seen here are 120,000 to 150,000 clones, about 83% observed once, and the top ten hold 3.5% to 4.5%. This sample is drawn from a study of blood T cell repertoires in COVID-19. In the study overall: The study drew acute and convalescent COVID-19 samples from the United States, Italy and Spain. T cells, B-cell-depleted T cells, or PBMCs provided the cDNA or gDNA that served as material.

Sequenced input: peripheral blood. The chain is built from TRBV7-2 and TRBJ2-7, with 14 bases identical to TRBD2. The source of this sequence is a woman in her thirties or forties with acute or convalescent COVID-19. CDR3: CASSLLRGLAGDHYEQYF. The CDR3 coding sequence is TGTGCCAGCAGCTTGCTACGGGGACTAGCGGGAGACCACTACGAGCAGTACTTC.